This T cell receptor beta chain originates from a study of cytotoxic CD8 clonotypes in ibrutinib-treated CLL. Study-wide points: Contraction or stability on treatment characterized the public clonotypes, which were uncommon. Clonality was higher at ibrutinib response and returned toward baseline at progression.

Remarks on this clone: Its antigen is unknown.

CDR3 length: 15 residues. V was pared by 3 bases and J by 4 bases, with 6 bases of the junction left unmatched. Per germline, CDR1 SSHAT and CDR2 FNYEAQ (reference sequence). Investigators sought sequencing depths of between 1 in 200,000 and 1 in 1 million T cells. Produced via immunoSEQ multiplex PCR; TCRdb's table is partial and in-frame only. The table records about 300,000 clones, 70% to 80% of them present only once. This clonotype was sampled from a human donor with chronic lymphocytic leukemia. The specimen was PBMCs, collected at disease progression, from a patient treated with ibrutinib. This sequence joins TRBV7-7 and TRBJ2-5, with 9 positions matching TRBD1. CDR3 DNA sequence: TGTGCCAGCAGCTTGGGGACAGGGCTGGGAGAGACCCAGTACTTC. This gives the protein CASSLGTGLGETQYF. Complete variable domain (other parts from reference TRBV7-7 and TRBJ2-5): GAGVSQSPRYKVTKRGQDVTLRCDPISSHATLYWYQQALGQGPEFLTYFNYEAQPDKSGLPSDRFSAERPEGSISTLTIQRTEQRDSAMYRCASSLGTGLGETQYFGPGTRLLVL.